A selection of T cell receptor beta chains follows, all from one sample in a study of blood T cells in healthy people across ages. TCRdb ran MiXCR on the 5' RACE reads and lists one entry per CDR3 protein. The sample includes over a million distinct CDR3 sequences, 35% to 55% of them seen just once. Material for sequencing was blood. The source of these receptors is a woman aged 60-70 years in good health. Each CDR3 is given with its conserved first and last residue. The D gene is left open where the match is weak. Size is omitted from some rows. Given values are once, few, many or a class for expanded clones.

TRBJ2-1 | few | - | TRBV6-5 | CASSYSGVGGTYNEQFF | TGTGCCAGCAGTTACTCGGGGGTGGGAGGAACTTACAATGAGCAGTTCTTC
TRBJ2-7 | - | TRBD1 | TRBV6-5 | CASGGTGGFGEQYF | TGTGCCAGCGGCGGGACAGGGGGCTTTGGCGAGCAGTACTTC
TRBJ2-7 | few | TRBD2 | TRBV20-1 | CSARRTSGSQPTGLSEQYF | TGCAGTGCTAGGCGGACTAGCGGGAGCCAACCCACGGGCCTAAGCGAGCAGTACTTC
TRBJ2-7 | - | TRBD2 | TRBV12-3/TRBV12-4 | CASSSSGRWYEQYF | TGTGCCAGCAGTTCTAGCGGGAGATGGTACGAGCAGTACTTC
TRBJ2-5 | - | - | TRBV6-2/TRBV6-3 | CASSLAGLHYERYF | TGTGCCAGCAGTTTGGCGGGGCTCCACTACGAGCGGTACTTC
TRBJ2-1 | - | - | TRBV27 | CASSLWESYNEQFF | TGTGCCAGCAGTTTGTGGGAGTCCTACAATGAGCAGTTCTTC
TRBJ2-1 | - | - | TRBV13 | CASSLRDGYSEQFF | TGTGCCAGCAGCTTAAGGGACGGATACAGTGAGCAGTTCTTC
TRBJ2-7 | - | - | TRBV7-2 | CAGSLAWEDEQYF | TGTGCCGGCAGCTTAGCTTGGGAGGACGAGCAGTACTTC
TRBJ2-7 | few | TRBD1 | TRBV3-1 | CASSQAPTGPYEQYF | TGTGCCAGCAGCCAAGCTCCGACAGGGCCCTACGAGCAGTACTTC
TRBJ1-2 | - | - | TRBV28 | CASSDLDRANYGYTF | TGTGCCAGCAGTGATCTCGACAGAGCTAACTATGGCTACACCTTC
TRBJ2-5 | - | TRBD2 | TRBV5-1 | CASSLAGVESETQYF | TGCGCCAGCAGCTTAGCGGGAGTCGAGTCGGAGACCCAGTACTTC